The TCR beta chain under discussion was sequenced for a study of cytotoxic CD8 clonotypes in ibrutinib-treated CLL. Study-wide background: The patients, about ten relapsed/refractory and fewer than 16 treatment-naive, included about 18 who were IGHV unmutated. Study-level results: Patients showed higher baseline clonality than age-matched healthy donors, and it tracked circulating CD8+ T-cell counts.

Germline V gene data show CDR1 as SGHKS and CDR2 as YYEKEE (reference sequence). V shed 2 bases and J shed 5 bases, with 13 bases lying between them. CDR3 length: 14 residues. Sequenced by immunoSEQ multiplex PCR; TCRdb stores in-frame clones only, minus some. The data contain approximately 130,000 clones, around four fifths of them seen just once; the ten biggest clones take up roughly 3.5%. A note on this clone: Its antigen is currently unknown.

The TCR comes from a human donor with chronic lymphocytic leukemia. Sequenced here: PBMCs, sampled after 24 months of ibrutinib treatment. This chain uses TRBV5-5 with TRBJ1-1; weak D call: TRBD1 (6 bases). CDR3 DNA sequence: TGTGCCAGCAGCTTATGGGGGGCGAGGACTGAAGCTTTCTTT. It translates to CASSLWGARTEAFF.